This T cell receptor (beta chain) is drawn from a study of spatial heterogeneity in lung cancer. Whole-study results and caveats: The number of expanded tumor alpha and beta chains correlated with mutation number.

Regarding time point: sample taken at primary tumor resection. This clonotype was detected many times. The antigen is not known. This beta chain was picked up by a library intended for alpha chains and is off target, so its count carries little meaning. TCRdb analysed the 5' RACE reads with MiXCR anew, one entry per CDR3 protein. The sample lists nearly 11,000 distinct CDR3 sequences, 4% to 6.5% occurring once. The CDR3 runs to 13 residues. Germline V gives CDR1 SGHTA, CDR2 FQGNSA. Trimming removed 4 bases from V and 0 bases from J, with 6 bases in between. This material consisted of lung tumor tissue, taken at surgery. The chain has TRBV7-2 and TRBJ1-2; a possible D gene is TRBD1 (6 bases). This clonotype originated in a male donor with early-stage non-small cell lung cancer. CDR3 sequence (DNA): TGTGCCAGCAGCTCAGGGGCTAACTATGGCTACACCTTC. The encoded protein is CASSSGANYGYTF.